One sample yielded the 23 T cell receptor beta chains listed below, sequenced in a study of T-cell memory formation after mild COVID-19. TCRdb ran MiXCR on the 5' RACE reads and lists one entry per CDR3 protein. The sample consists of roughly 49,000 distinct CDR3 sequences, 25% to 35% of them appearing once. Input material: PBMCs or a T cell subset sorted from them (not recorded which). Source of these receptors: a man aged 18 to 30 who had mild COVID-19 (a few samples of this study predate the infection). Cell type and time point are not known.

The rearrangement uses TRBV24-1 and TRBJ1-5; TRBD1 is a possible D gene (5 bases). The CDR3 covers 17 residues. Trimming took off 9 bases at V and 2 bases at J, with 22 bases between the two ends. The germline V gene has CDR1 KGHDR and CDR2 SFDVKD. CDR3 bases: TGTGCCACCCCTTTCCGGGTTCCGGGAGGGGGCAATCAGCCCCAGCATTTT. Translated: CATPFRVPGGGNQPQHF.

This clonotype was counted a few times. The DNA of the CDR3 is TGTGCCAGCAGTTTACTACACGCGGCGGGCACCGGGGAGCTGTTTTTT. The encoded protein is CASSLLHAAGTGELFF. The chain joins TRBV27 to TRBJ2-2; a weak D match, TRBD2 (5 bases). There are 16 residues in the CDR3. Deletions cut 2 bases from V and 4 bases from J, with 14 bases between. Germline lookup yields CDR1 MNHEY and CDR2 SMNVEV (reference sequence).

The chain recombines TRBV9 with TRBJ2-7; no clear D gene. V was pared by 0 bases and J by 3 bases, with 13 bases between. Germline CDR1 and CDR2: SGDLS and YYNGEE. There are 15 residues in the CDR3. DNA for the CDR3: TGTGCCAGCAGCGTAGGTTCCGGGCAGGACTACGAGCAGTACTTC. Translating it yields CASSVGSGQDYEQYF.

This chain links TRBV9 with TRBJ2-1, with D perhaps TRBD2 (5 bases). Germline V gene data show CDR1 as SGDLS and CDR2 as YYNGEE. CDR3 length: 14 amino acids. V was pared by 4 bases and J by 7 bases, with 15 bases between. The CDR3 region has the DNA TGTGCCAGCAGCCCCCGAACGGGGTCGAATGAGCAGTTCTTC. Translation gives CASSPRTGSNEQFF.

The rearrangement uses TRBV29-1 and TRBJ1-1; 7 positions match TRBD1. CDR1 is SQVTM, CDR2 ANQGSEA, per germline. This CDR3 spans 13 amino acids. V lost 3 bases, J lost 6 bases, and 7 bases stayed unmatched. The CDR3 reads CSVETGNSAEAFF. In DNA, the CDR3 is TGCAGCGTTGAGACAGGGAATTCAGCTGAAGCTTTCTTT.

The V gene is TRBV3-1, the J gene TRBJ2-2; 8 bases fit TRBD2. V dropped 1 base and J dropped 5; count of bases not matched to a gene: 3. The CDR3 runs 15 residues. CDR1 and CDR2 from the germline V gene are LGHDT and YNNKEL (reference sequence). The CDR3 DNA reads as TGTGCCAGCAGCCAAGGGACTAGCAGGACCGGGGAGCTGTTTTTT. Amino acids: CASSQGTSRTGELFF.

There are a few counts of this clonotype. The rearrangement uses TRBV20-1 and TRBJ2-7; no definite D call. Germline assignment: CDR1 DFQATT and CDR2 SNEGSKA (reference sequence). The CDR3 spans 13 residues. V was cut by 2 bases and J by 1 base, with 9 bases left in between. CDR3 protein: CSARTQVSYEQYV. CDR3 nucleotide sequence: TGCAGTGCTAGAACCCAGGTATCCTACGAGCAGTACGTC.

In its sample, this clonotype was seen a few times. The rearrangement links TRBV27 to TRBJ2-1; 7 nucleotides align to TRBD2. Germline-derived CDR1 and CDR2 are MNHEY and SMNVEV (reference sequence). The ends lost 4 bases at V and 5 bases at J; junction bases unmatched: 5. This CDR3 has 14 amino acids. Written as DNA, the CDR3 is TGTGCCAGCAGTTCGCCGGGACTACACAATGAGCAGTTCTTC. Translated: CASSSPGLHNEQFF.

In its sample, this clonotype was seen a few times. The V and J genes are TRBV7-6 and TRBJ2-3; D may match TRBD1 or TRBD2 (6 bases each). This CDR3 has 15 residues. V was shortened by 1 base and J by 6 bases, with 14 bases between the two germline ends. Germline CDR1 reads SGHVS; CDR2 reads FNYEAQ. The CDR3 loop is CASSLDVRGEDTQYF. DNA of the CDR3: TGTGCCAGCAGCTTAGACGTTAGGGGGGAGGATACGCAGTATTTT. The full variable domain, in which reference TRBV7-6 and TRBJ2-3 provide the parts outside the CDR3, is GAGVSQSPRYKVTKRGQDVALRCDPISGHVSLYWYRQALGQGPEFLTYFNYEAQQDKSGLPNDRFSAERPEGSISTLTIQRTEQRDSAMYRCASSLDVRGEDTQYFGPGTRLTVL.

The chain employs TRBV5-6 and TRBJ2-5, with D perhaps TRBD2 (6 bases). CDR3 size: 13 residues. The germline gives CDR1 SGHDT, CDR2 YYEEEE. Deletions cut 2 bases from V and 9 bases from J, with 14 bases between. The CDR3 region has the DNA TGTGCCAGCAGCTTTCGGGAGCGAGGGGCCCAGTACTTC. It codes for CASSFRERGAQYF.

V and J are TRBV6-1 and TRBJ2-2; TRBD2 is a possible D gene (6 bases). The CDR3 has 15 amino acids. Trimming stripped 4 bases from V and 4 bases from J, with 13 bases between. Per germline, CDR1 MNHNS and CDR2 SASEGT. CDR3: CASSVYRELTGELFF. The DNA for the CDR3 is TGTGCCAGCAGTGTCTACCGGGAGCTCACCGGGGAGCTGTTTTTT.

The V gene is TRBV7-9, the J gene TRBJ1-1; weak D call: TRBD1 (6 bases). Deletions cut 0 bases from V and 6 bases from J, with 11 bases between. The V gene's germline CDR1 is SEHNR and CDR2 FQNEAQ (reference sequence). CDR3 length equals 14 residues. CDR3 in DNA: TGTGCCAGCAGCTTAGCACAGGGCCAGGCTGAAGCTTTCTTT. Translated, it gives CASSLAQGQAEAFF.

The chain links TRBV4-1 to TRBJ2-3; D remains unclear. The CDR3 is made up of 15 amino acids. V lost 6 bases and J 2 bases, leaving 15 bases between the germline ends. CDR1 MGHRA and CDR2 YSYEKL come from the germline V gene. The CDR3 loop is CASRPGGSTTDTQYF. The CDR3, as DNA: TGCGCCAGCAGACCAGGTGGGTCCACCACAGATACGCAGTATTTT.

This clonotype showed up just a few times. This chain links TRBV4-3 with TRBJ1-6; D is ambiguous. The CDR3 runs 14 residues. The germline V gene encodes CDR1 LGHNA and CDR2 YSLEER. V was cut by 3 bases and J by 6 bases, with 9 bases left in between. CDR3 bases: TGCGCCAGCAGCCAGGCGGAGGTTAATTCACCCCTCCACTTT. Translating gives CASSQAEVNSPLHF.

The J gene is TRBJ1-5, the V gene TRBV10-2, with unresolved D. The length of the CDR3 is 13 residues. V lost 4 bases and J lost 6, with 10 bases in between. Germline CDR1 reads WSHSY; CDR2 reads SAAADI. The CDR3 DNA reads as TGCGCCAGCAGTGGCGCTGGAACTCAGCCCCAGCATTTT. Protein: CASSGAGTQPQHF.

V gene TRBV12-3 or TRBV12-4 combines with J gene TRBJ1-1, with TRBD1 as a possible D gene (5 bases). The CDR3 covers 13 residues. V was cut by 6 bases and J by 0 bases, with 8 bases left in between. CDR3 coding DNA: TGTGCCAGCAGGGACACCATGAACACTGAAGCTTTCTTT. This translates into CASRDTMNTEAFF.

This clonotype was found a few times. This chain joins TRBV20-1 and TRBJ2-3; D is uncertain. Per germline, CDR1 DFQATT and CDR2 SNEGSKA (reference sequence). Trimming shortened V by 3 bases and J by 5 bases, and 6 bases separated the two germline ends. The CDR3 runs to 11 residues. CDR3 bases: TGCAGTGCTAGGCGTGAAGATACGCAGTATTTT. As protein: CSARREDTQYF.

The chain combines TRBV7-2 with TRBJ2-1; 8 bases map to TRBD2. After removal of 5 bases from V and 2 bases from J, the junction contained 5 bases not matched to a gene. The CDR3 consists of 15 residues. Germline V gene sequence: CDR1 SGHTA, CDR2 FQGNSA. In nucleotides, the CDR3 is TGTGCCAGCAGCGAGCGCGGGGGGCCCTACAATGAGCAGTTCTTC. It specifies CASSERGGPYNEQFF.

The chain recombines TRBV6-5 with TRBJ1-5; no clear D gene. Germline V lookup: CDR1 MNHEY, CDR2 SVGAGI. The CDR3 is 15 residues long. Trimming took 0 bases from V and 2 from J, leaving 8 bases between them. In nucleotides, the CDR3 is TGTGCCAGCAGTTACTCGAACGGGGGCAATCAGCCCCAGCATTTT. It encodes CASSYSNGGNQPQHF.

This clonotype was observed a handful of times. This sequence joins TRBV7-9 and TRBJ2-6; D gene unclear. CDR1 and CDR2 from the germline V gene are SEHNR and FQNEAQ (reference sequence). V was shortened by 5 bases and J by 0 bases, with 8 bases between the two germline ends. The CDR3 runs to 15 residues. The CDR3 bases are TGTGCCAGCAGCCCATGGGTCTCTGGGGCCAACGTCCTGACTTTC. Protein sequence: CASSPWVSGANVLTF. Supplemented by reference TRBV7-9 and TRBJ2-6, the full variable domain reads DTGVSQNPRHKITKRGQNVTFRCDPISEHNRLYWYRQTLGQGPEFLTYFQNEAQLEKSRLLSDRFSAERPKGSFSTLEIQRTEQGDSAMYLCASSPWVSGANVLTFGAGSRLTVL.

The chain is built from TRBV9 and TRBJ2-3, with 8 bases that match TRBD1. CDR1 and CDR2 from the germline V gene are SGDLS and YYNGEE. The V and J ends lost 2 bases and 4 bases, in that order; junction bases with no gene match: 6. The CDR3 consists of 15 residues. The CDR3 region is CASSVRGRLADTQYF. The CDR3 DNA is TGTGCCAGCAGCGTCAGGGGGCGCCTGGCAGATACGCAGTATTTT.

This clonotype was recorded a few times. CDR3 sequence reads: CASGLFTAAGWGEQYF. In DNA, the CDR3 is TGTGCTAGTGGTTTGTTCACTGCGGCAGGGTGGGGCGAGCAGTACTTC. The chain carries TRBV12-5 and TRBJ2-7, with D possibly being TRBD1 (5 bases). This CDR3 has 16 amino acids. The ends were cut back, 2 bases at V and 6 bases at J, with 20 bases in the middle. Germline V gives CDR1 LGHNT, CDR2 FRNRAP.

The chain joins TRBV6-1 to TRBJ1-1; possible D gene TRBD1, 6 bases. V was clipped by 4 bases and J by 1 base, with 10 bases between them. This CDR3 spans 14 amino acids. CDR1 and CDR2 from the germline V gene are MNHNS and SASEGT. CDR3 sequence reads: CASSGPRGNTEAFF. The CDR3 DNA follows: TGTGCCAGCAGTGGACCCAGGGGGAACACTGAAGCTTTCTTT.